Each of the 9 T cell receptor beta chains below was sequenced from the same sample in a study of breast tumors, draining lymph nodes, adjacent tissues. The lymph nodes were axillary draining lymph nodes from breast cancer patients. TCRdb analysed the multiplex PCR reads with MiXCR anew, one entry per CDR3 protein. The sample consists of some 110,000 distinct CDR3 sequences, roughly 33% of them appearing once. The sequencing input was axillary lymph node tissue. These receptors came from a female donor with breast cancer. Some clones in this sample may be carry-over from other donors' samples.

This clonotype has a count of ten or more. The gene calls are TRBV2 and TRBJ2-7, with TRBD2 matching over 8 bases. Germline V gene sequence: CDR1 SNHLY, CDR2 FYNNEI. After removal of 6 bases from V and 3 bases from J, the junction contained 13 bases not matched to a gene. The CDR3 loop spans 16 amino acids. CDR3 sequence: CASSRSAERENYEQYF. CDR3 coding DNA: TGTGCCAGCAGCCGAAGCGCGGAGCGGGAGAACTACGAGCAGTACTTC.

This clonotype was counted ten times or more. A much larger clone lies a single base off, so this may be a read error. This is likely a read error, given that the CDR3 carries no conserved phenylalanine or tryptophan at its end. This chain uses TRBV14 with TRBJ2-5; no definite D call. Trimming cost V 4 bases and J 9 bases, with 15 bases left between them. The length of the CDR3 is 13 residues. Germline V gene data show CDR1 as SGHDN and CDR2 as FVKESK. The CDR3 bases are TGTGCCAGCAGCCGTCTGAGCCCCCGGGCCCAGTACTCC. Translation: CASSRLSPRAQYS.

Many counts were recorded for this clonotype. The chain joins TRBV5-6 to TRBJ1-2; no firm D call. This CDR3 region has 13 residues. Looked up from germline, CDR1 is SGHDT and CDR2 is YYEEEE. V lost 0 bases and J lost 4, with 7 bases in between. The CDR3 nucleotides read TGTGCCAGCAGCTTGGACACCCGCTATGGCTACACCTTC. Amino acids: CASSLDTRYGYTF.

The CDR3 DNA sequence: TGTGCCAGCAGTTACCCACAGGGGGCGCATTCACCCCTCCACTTT. Its protein product is CASSYPQGAHSPLHF. The chain combines TRBV6-6 with TRBJ1-6; 9 nucleotides match TRBD1. V lost 2 bases and J lost 8; bases outside the gene matches: 4. This CDR3 contains 15 residues. Germline values: CDR1 MNHNY, CDR2 SVGAGI (reference sequence).

In regard to this clonotype: This may stem from a read error, because a much larger clone lies one nucleotide away. The chain recombines TRBV19 with TRBJ1-3, with D possibly matching TRBD1 (5 bases). Trimming cost V 9 bases and J 1 base, with 22 bases left between them. The CDR3 is 17 residues long. Germline CDR1 LNHDA, CDR2 SQIVND (reference sequence). The CDR3 nucleotides are TGTGCCAGCTCAGCCCCGGGACTTAACGTATCTGGAAACACCATATATTTT. Its translation: CASSAPGLNVSGNTIYF.

This clonotype was observed at least ten times. The chain combines TRBV28 with TRBJ2-7; TRBD1 matches at 8 bases. Germline trimming cut 4 bases from V and 2 bases from J; bases unmatched to any gene: 7. Germline CDR1 is MDHEN and CDR2 is SYDVKM. The CDR3 contains 15 residues. CDR3 protein: CASSSTGVLPYEQYF. The DNA of the CDR3 is TGTGCCAGCAGTTCGACAGGGGTTCTTCCCTACGAGCAGTACTTC.

This clonotype is medium-sized in the sample. The chain combines TRBV6-1 with TRBJ2-7; 13 bases agree with TRBD2. The ends lost 4 bases at V and 0 bases at J; junction bases unmatched: 0. This CDR3 contains 15 residues. Germline lookup yields CDR1 MNHNS and CDR2 SASEGT. The CDR3 DNA reads as TGTGCCAGCAGTGGGACTAGCGGGAGCTCCTACGAGCAGTACTTC. Protein: CASSGTSGSSYEQYF.

This clonotype was seen many times. The chain has TRBV27 and TRBJ1-6; 10 bases align to TRBD1. CDR1 and CDR2 (germline): MNHEY, SMNVEV (reference sequence). Unmatched junction bases numbered 7, after V lost 5 bases and J lost 9 bases. This CDR3 has 15 residues. For the CDR3, the DNA is TGTGCCAGCAGTCCTCTGGGACAGGGGACTTCACCCCTCCACTTT. This encodes CASSPLGQGTSPLHF.

Many counts were recorded for this clonotype. The chain links TRBV5-1 to TRBJ1-4; tentatively, D is TRBD1 (5 bases). The CDR3 extends over 16 amino acids. Germline CDR1 is SGHRS and CDR2 is YFSETQ. Trimming cost V 3 bases and J 2 bases, with 14 bases left between them. The CDR3 DNA reads as TGCGCCAGCAGCTGGCAGGGATCGGGGACTAATGAAAAACTGTTTTTT. It translates to CASSWQGSGTNEKLFF. Complete variable domain (other parts from reference TRBV5-1 and TRBJ1-4): KAGVTQTPRYLIKTRGQQVTLSCSPISGHRSVSWYQQTPGQGLQFLFEYFSETQRNKGNFPGRFSGRQFSNSRSEMNVSTLELGDSALYLCASSWQGSGTNEKLFFGSGTQLSVL.